This T cell receptor (beta chain) was profiled in a study of blood T cells in healthy people across ages (dated by TCRdb to between 2014 and 2017). Regarding the research as a whole: In model experiments, roughly one uniquely barcoded TCR beta cDNA molecule per two T cells was captured by template switching. Using deep sequencing normalized with unique cDNA molecular identifiers, the study measured how TCR beta repertoire diversity changes with age. Donors were grouped into four age groups: young (average approximately 15 years), middle-aged (about 40), aged (62) and long-lived (less than 85). To avoid experimental bias, donors of different ages were spread randomly across the sequencing lanes. Using the same blood draw, the study looked at two additional independent replicas of 1 million unique cDNA reads for two donors, one aged 18 to 30 and the other aged 80 or older.

The donors were roughly 39 Caucasian individuals from Russia, aged roughly 6 to 100 years, who were systemically healthy. Each donor gave roughly 9.5 milliliters of peripheral blood, collected into EDTA-treated Vacutainer tubes. Ficoll-Paque density-gradient centrifugation was used to isolate PBMCs, with at least 6.5 million per sample. Total RNA was extracted from PBMCs with Trizol reagent, with at least 5.5 micrograms obtained per sample. For every donor, an aliquot of PBMCs went through flow cytometry to measure the percentages of naive CD45RAhigh/CD27high T cells. Library generation was performed with 5' RACE. The second PCR ran for roughly 6 to 11 cycles and used a J-beta primer mix along with a sample-barcoded 5' primer. A template-switch 5' adaptor carrying 12 random nucleotides introduced a unique molecular identifier onto each TCR beta cDNA molecule. Each sample yielded at least 3 million CDR3-containing paired-end reads. First-strand cDNA synthesis was performed from all RNA using the Mint cDNA synthesis kit, with priming by a TRBC-specific oligonucleotide. Following uracil-DNA glycosylase treatment, all cDNA underwent a first 18-cycle PCR with the universal primers M1SS and BC2_uni_R. As for how the authors treated the data: Normalization of each sample was performed by random selection of 1 million high-quality reads, each carrying a distinct molecular identifier. Instead of being binned into consensus sequences, reads with shared molecular identifiers were discarded. MiTCR, run with a Q25 quality threshold and the strictest error-elimination algorithm, handled CDR3 identification, clonotype clustering and error correction. Lower-bound total TCR beta diversity was estimated with a nonparametric unseen species model using Euler transformation. The public reads were reprocessed in TCRdb via fastp at Q25 and MiXCR, keeping in-frame beta chains. Each record represents a unique CDR3 protein, reported with the most common genes and DNA among its rows. The V and J calls were not made by the authors but by TCRdb's processing. The sample data list roughly 1.9 million distinct CDR3 sequences, and around 40% of these were observed just once. 23% of the sample rests with the top ten.

Results and caveats for the whole study, not just this receptor: Estimates of total diversity based on one million sequenced T cells were regarded as lower bounds and as underestimates. Observed TCR beta diversity per million T cells fell roughly linearly with age, and a significant reduction was already apparent by age roughly 40. The percentage of naive T cells measured by flow cytometry correlated strongly with observed TCR beta diversity. Conclusive comparison of naive and antigen-experienced compartments was prevented by the profiling of bulk unsorted PBMCs. Compared with the aged group, more naive CD4+ T cells, fewer expanded clones and increased TCR diversity were shown by the long-lived group, suggesting age selection. Because the CMV infection status of the donors was unknown, age-related changes in expanded clonotypes may potentially have been confounded.

Concerning this clonotype: The specificity of this receptor is unknown. Qualities for individual bases were not recorded, and no much larger clone is one base off.

CDR1 is given as SGHTA and CDR2 as FQGNSA, both from the germline V gene. Relative to germline, V is 10 bases shorter and J is 6 bases shorter, with 19 bases between their ends. The cysteine opens and the phenylalanine closes a CDR3 of 14 amino acids. This entry keeps only the CDR3 DNA: 42 bases, framed from base 1. In this chain, TRBV7-2 is recombined with TRBJ1-5; a tentative D call is TRBD1 (5 bases match). Sequenced sample: blood. This TCR derives from a human donor in good health. The CDR3 loop reads CANRRRGISQPQHF. The nucleotides are TGTGCCAACCGAAGGCGGGGGATCTCTCAGCCCCAGCATTTT.